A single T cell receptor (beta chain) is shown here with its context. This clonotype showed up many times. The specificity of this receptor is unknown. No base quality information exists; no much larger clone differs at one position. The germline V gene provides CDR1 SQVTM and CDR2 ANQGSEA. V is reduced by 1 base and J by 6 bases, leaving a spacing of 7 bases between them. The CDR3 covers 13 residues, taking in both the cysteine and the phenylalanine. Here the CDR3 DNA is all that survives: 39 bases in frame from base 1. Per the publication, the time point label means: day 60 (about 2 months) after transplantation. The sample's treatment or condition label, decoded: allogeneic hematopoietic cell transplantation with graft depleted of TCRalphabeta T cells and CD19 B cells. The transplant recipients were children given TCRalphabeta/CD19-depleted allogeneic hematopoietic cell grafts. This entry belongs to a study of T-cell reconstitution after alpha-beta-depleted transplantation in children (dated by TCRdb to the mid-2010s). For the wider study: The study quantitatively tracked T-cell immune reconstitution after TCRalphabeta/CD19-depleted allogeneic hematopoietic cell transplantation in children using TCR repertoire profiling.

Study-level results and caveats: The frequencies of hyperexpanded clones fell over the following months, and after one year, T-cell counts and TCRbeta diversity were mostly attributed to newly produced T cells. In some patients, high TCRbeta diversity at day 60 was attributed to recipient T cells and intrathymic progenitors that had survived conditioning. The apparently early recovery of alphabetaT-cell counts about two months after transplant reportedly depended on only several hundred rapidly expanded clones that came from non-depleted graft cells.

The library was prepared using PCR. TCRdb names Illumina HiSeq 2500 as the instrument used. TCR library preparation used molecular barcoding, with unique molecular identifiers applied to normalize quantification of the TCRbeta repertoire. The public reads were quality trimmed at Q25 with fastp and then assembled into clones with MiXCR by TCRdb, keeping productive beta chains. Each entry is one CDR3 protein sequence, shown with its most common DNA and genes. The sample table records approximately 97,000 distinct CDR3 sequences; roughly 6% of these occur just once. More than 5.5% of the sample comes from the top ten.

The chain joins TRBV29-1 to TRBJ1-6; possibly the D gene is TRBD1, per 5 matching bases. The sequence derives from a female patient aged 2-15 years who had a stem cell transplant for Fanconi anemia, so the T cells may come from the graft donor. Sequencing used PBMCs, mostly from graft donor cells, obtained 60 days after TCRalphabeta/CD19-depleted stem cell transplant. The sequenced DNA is TGCAGCGTTGAAGTCGACAGTAATTCACCCCTCCACTTT. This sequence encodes CSVEVDSNSPLHF.